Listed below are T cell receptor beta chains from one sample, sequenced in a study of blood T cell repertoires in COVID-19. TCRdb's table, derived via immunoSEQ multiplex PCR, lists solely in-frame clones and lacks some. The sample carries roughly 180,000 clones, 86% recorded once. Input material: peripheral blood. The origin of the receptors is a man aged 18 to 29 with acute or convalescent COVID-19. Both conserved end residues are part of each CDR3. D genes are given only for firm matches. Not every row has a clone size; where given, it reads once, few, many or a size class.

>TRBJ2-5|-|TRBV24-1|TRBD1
TGTGCCACCAGTTCGGGACAGTTACAAGAGACCCAGTACTTC
CATSSGQLQETQYF
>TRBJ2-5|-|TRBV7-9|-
TGTGCCAGCAGCTTACGGGGCCAAGAGACCCAGTACTTC
CASSLRGQETQYF
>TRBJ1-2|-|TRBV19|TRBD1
TGTGCCACCGAAGGGACAGGGGGAATTGGGGGCTACACCTTC
CATEGTGGIGGYTF
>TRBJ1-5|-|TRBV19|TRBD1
TGTGCCAGTAGTATGAAGGCAGGGGGCGGGCAGCCCCAGCATTTT
CASSMKAGGGQPQHF
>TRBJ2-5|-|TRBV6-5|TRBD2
TGTGCCAGCAGGGTAGCGGGGGGGCGTTCTGAGACCCAGTACTTC
CASRVAGGRSETQYF
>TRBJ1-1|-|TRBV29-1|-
TGCAGCGTTAAACGGGGGAACACTGAAGCTTTCTTT
CSVKRGNTEAFF
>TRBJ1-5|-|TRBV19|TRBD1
TGTGCCAGTAGTATCGCCAGGGGGCTTCAGCCCCAGCATTTT
CASSIARGLQPQHF
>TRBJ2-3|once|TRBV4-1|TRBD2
TGCGCCAGCAGGGCTAGCGGGGTATCAGATACGCAGTATTTT
CASRASGVSDTQYF
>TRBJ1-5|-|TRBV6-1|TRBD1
TGTGCCAGCAGTGAGGGGACAGGGGGTCAGCCCCAGCATTTT
CASSEGTGGQPQHF
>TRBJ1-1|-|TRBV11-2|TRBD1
TGTGCCAGCAGCCAAGGACAGGGGTACAACACTGAAGCTTTCTTT
CASSQGQGYNTEAFF
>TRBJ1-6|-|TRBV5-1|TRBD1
TGCGCCAGCAGCACCAACAGGGGGATGAATTCACCCCTCCACTTT
CASSTNRGMNSPLHF
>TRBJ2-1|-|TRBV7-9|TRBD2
TGTGCCAGCAGCCCGCCTGGATCTAGCGGGGGGGCCAATGAGCAGTTCTTC
CASSPPGSSGGANEQFF
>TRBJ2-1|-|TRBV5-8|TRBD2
TGTGCCAGTGGGAGGGGCCAGGGACGAGGCATGAATGAGCAGTTCTTC
CASGRGQGRGMNEQFF
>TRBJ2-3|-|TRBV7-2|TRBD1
TGTGCCAGCAGCTCTGTGACAGGGGTAGGGACAGATACGCAGTATTTT
CASSSVTGVGTDTQYF
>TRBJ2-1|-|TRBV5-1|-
TGCGCCAGCAGCTTGGCCGGTTTTCAGGGGAATGAGCAGTTCTTC
CASSLAGFQGNEQFF
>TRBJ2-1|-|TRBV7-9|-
TGTGCCAGCACCGGGAGTGGGAGCGAGCACAATGAGCAGTTCTTC
CASTGSGSEHNEQFF
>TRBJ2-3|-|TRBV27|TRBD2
TGTGCCAGCAGACTAGCGGGGGGGAGGTCGGATACGCAGTATTTT
CASRLAGGRSDTQYF
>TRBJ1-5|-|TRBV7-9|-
TGTGCCAGCAGACCCTCAGGGGAGATCTGGCGCAATCAGCCCCAGCATTTT
CASRPSGEIWRNQPQHF
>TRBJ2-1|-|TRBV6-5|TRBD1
TGTGCCAGCAGTTACACTGGACAGGGTCGGGAGCAGTTCTTC
CASSYTGQGREQFF
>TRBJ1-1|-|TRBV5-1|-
TGCGCCAGCAGCTGGGGGGGCTGGGTGAGCACTGAAGCTTTCTTT
CASSWGGWVSTEAFF
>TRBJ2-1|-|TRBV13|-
TGTGCCAGCAGCCCCACGGAGGGGGCTACGGACGAGCAGTTCTTC
CASSPTEGATDEQFF
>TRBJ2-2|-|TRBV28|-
TGTGCCAGCAGTTCCCCCGGGACCGGGGAGCTGTTTTTT
CASSSPGTGELFF
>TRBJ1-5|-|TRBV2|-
TGTGCCAGCAGTGCGGAGAGCAGCAATCAGCCCCAGCATTTT
CASSAESSNQPQHF
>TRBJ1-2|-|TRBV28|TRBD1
TGTGCCAGCATTACAGGGGACAGGGACCATGGCTACACCTTC
CASITGDRDHGYTF
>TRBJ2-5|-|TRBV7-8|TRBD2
TGTGCCAGCAGCTTCGAACTAGCGGGGATTGAGACCCAGTACTTC
CASSFELAGIETQYF
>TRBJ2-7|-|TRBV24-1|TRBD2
TGTGCCACCAGTGATTCGACTAGCGGGGGGGCCGAAAGGAAGCAGTACTTC
CATSDSTSGGAERKQYF
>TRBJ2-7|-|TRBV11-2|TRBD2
TGTGCCAGCAGCACCTCTATCGGGACTAGGGTTGACGAGCAGTACTTC
CASSTSIGTRVDEQYF
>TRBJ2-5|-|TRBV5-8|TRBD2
TGTGCCAGCAGCCTTAGCGGGGGGTCCCAAGAGACCCAGTACTTC
CASSLSGGSQETQYF
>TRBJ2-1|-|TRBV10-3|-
TGTGCCATCAGGGCCTTTTCCTACAATGAGCAGTTCTTC
CAIRAFSYNEQFF
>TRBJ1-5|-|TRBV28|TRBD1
TGTGCCAGCACCAAAGTGGGACAGGGGATGAGTCAGCCCCAGCATTTT
CASTKVGQGMSQPQHF
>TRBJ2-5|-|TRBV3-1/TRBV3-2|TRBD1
TGTGCCAGCAGCCGACAGGGTTTAGATGGGACCCAGTACTTC
CASSRQGLDGTQYF
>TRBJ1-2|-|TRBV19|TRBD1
TGTGCCAGTAACGAACAGGGGAGGTACTATGGCTACACCTTC
CASNEQGRYYGYTF
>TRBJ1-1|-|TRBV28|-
TGTGCCAGCACCTCTAGAACAGGGAACACTGAAGCTTTCTTT
CASTSRTGNTEAFF
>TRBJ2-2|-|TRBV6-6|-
TGTGCCAGCAGGAGGGGGGGTACGAACACCGGGGAGCTGTTTTTT
CASRRGGTNTGELFF
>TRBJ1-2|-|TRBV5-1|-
TGCGCCAGCAGCTTGGACAGATATGGCTACACCTTC
CASSLDRYGYTF
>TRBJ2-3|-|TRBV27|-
TGTGCCAGCAGTTCATCCGGGTCCAAGTTGACGCTAAAGCGGCAGTATTTT
CASSSSGSKLTLKRQYF
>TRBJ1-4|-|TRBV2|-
TGTGCCAGCAGTCAGAATGAAAAACTGTTTTTT
CASSQNEKLFF
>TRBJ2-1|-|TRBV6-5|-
TGTGCCAGCAGTAGGATGACAGGCTACAATGAGCAGTTCTTC
CASSRMTGYNEQFF
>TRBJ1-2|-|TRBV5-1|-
TGCGCCAGCAGCTGGCTCGGGGAGGACTATGGCTACACCTTC
CASSWLGEDYGYTF
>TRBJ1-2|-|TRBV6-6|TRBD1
TGTGCCAGCAGTAGACAGGGGTTTAATGGCTACACCTTC
CASSRQGFNGYTF
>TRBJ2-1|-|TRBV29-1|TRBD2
TGCAGCGTGTTGGGGGGGTCCTACAATGAGCAGTTCTTC
CSVLGGSYNEQFF
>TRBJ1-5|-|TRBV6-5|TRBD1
TGTGCCAGCAGGGCGACAGGGGGCGGTCAGCCCCAGCATTTT
CASRATGGGQPQHF
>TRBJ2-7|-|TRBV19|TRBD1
TGTGCCACCAAACCGGGACAGGGCTCCTACGAGCAGTACTTC
CATKPGQGSYEQYF
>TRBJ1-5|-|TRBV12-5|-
TGTGCTAGTGGTCCCGGACATTATAGCAATCAGCCCCAGCATTTT
CASGPGHYSNQPQHF
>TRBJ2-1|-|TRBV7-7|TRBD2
TGTGCCAGCAGCTTGGGGTCCGGGACTAGCGGGGATGAGCAGTTCTTC
CASSLGSGTSGDEQFF
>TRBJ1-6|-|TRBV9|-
TGTGCCAGCAGCGTAGAACAGGAGATGTCGCGTTCACCCCTCCACTTT
CASSVEQEMSRSPLHF
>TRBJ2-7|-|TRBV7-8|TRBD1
TGTGCCAGCAGCGCACCCGGGACAGGGATCCCCTCCTACGAGCAGTACTTC
CASSAPGTGIPSYEQYF
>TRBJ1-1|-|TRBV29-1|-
TGCAGCCTACAGAAGACGAACACTGAAGCTTTCTTT
CSLQKTNTEAFF
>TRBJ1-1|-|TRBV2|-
TGTGCCAGCAGTGAAGGAAGGGAGGGCACTGAAGCTTTCTTT
CASSEGREGTEAFF
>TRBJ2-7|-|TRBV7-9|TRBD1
TGTGCCAGCAGCTGGGGACAGGGGGCAAGAAACGAGCAGTACTTC
CASSWGQGARNEQYF
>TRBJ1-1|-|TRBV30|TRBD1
TGTGCCGGAGCTCCCGGGGACAGGCGCACTGAAGCTTTCTTT
CAGAPGDRRTEAFF
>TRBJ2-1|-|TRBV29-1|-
TGCAGCGTGTCCCCAGCTAGCTCCTACAATGAGCAGTTCTTC
CSVSPASSYNEQFF
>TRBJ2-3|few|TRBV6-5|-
TGTGCCAGCTCGGAGCTCTTGACAGGAACAGATACGCAGTATTTT
CASSELLTGTDTQYF
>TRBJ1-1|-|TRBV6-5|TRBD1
TGTGCCAGCAGTACCTCCCGGACAGGGGGGACTGAAGCTTTCTTT
CASSTSRTGGTEAFF
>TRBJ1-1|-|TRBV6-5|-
TGTGCCAGCAGTTTGGGAGGGATGAACACTGAAGCTTTCTTT
CASSLGGMNTEAFF